The 28 T cell receptor beta chains below were found in one sample sequenced in a study of T-cell reconstitution after alpha-beta-depleted transplantation in children (dated by TCRdb to between 2015 and 2016). Preparation of the library involved PCR. The instrument given in TCRdb is Illumina HiSeq 2500. Molecular barcoding was employed in the preparation of TCR libraries, with unique molecular identifiers being used to normalize TCRbeta repertoire quantification. The raw public data were reprocessed by TCRdb itself: fastp quality trimming at Q25, MiXCR clonotype calling, in-frame beta chains only. Each entry merges the rows of one CDR3 protein and shows their most common DNA and genes. This sample has 450,000 to 600,000 distinct CDR3 sequences in its table, and 13% of those were observed once. In total, the top ten clones hold around 2% of the sample. The treatment or condition label of this sample denotes: allogeneic hematopoietic cell transplantation with graft depleted of TCRalphabeta T cells and CD19 B cells.

The source was PBMCs, mostly from graft donor cells, collected 360 days after TCRalphabeta/CD19-depleted stem cell transplant. These receptors all come from a male patient aged 10-17 years who had a stem cell transplant for acute myeloid leukemia, so the T cells may come from the graft donor.

This clonotype appeared a few times. The chain employs TRBV28 and TRBJ2-1; no clear D gene. Germline loops: CDR1 MDHEN, CDR2 SYDVKM. V was pared by 2 bases and J by 5 bases, with 7 bases between. CDR3 length: 13 amino acids. The CDR3 coding sequence is TGTGCCAGCAGTTTAGCGGTAGACAATGAGCAGTTCTTC. Its translation is CASSLAVDNEQFF.

This sequence joins TRBV29-1 and TRBJ2-7; TRBD1 matches 11 bases. This CDR3 region has 13 residues. J was trimmed by 5 bases and V by 5 bases; bases with no gene match: 5. Germline CDR1 is SQVTM and CDR2 is ANQGSEA. Here the CDR3 DNA reads TGCAGCGTTTGGAAGGACAGGGGGCACGAGCAGTACTTC. Translating it yields CSVWKDRGHEQYF.

This clonotype was counted between two and nine times. The chain has TRBV12-3 or TRBV12-4 and TRBJ1-2, with D possibly TRBD1 on 6 matching bases. This CDR3 comprises 13 residues. V was pared by 7 bases and J by 2 bases, with 11 bases between. The CDR3 loop is CASTPQGNYGYTF. In nucleotides, the CDR3 is TGTGCCAGCACCCCACAGGGAAACTATGGCTACACCTTC.

The genes are TRBV4-3 and TRBJ2-1; no reliable D call. Trimming took off 3 bases at V and 4 bases at J, with 16 bases between the two ends. The CDR3 has 16 amino acids. CDR1 and CDR2 from the germline V gene are LGHNA and YSLEER. The CDR3 sequence: CASSHEPLTGYNEQFF. CDR3 DNA sequence: TGCGCCAGCAGCCATGAACCCCTAACTGGATACAATGAGCAGTTCTTC.

Ten or more counts support this clonotype. The chain is built from TRBV29-1 and TRBJ2-7, with 8 bases identical to TRBD1. CDR3 length: 13 amino acids. Germline V lookup: CDR1 SQVTM, CDR2 ANQGSEA. The ends lost 2 bases at V and 2 bases at J; junction bases unmatched: 2. The CDR3 DNA reads TGCAGCGTTGAACAGGGGGCCGCCTACGAGCAGTACTTC. Translated: CSVEQGAAYEQYF.

V usage is TRBV5-5 and J usage is TRBJ2-1; TRBD2 is a possible D gene (5 bases). V lost 0 bases and J 4 bases, leaving 11 bases between the germline ends. Germline values: CDR1 SGHKS, CDR2 YYEKEE (reference sequence). The CDR3 covers 15 residues. This CDR3 is CASSLAKRVYNEQFF. In DNA form, the CDR3 reads TGTGCCAGCAGCTTGGCCAAGAGGGTTTACAATGAGCAGTTCTTC.

This clonotype occurred many times. The chain couples TRBV20-1 to TRBJ2-5; TRBD2 matches at 13 bases. The CDR3 loop spans 16 amino acids. V shed 6 bases, J shed 2 bases, and the junction held 9 bases outside the gene matches. Per the germline V gene, CDR1 is DFQATT and CDR2 is SNEGSKA (reference sequence). The CDR3 loop reads CSAPGLAGLGQETQYF. The CDR3 bases are TGCAGTGCCCCGGGACTAGCGGGACTGGGACAAGAGACCCAGTACTTC.

This clonotype has ten or more counts. The rearrangement joins TRBV5-1 to TRBJ2-2; D is undetermined. Germline V gene lookup returns CDR1 SGHRS and CDR2 YFSETQ. The germline V and J ends were trimmed by 1 base and 2 bases, with 9 bases remaining between them. The CDR3 has 15 amino acids. The CDR3 sequence is CASSLTTLNTGELFF. CDR3 coding DNA: TGCGCCAGCAGCTTGACGACACTTAACACCGGGGAGCTGTTTTTT.

This chain connects TRBV19 to TRBJ2-3, with 11 positions matching TRBD2. CDR1 and CDR2 from the germline V gene are LNHDA and SQIVND (reference sequence). V shed 2 bases, J shed 2 bases, and the junction held 3 bases outside the gene matches. This CDR3 spans 16 amino acids. CDR3 region: CASSITSGSVTDTQYF. CDR3 bases: TGTGCCAGTAGTATAACTAGCGGGAGTGTCACAGATACGCAGTATTTT.

A few counts support this clonotype. This sequence joins TRBV2 and TRBJ2-1, with no clear D. Deletions cut 7 bases from V and 6 bases from J, with 16 bases between. Germline assignment: CDR1 SNHLY and CDR2 FYNNEI. CDR3 length: 14 residues. CDR3 nucleotides: TGTGCCAGCACCCGGACGGACGTATCCAATGAGCAGTTCTTC. Translated: CASTRTDVSNEQFF.

The chain couples TRBV5-5 to TRBJ2-1; D remains ambiguous. Germline values: CDR1 SGHKS, CDR2 YYEKEE (reference sequence). CDR3 size: 16 residues. The V end lost 4 bases, the J end lost 0 bases, and 14 bases lay between the germline ends. Written as DNA, the CDR3 is TGTGCCAGCAGCCCACAGCCAGGTAGCTCCTACAATGAGCAGTTCTTC. Translation: CASSPQPGSSYNEQFF.

This clonotype showed up just a few times. This rearrangement joins TRBV7-9 to TRBJ1-3, with D uncertain. In germline, CDR1 is SEHNR, CDR2 FQNEAQ (reference sequence). The V end was cut by 5 bases, the J end by 1 base, with 15 bases between. The CDR3 is 16 amino acids. DNA for the CDR3: TGTGCCAGCAGCGAATCCCTCGTTGCGTCTGGAAACACCATATATTTT. Translating gives CASSESLVASGNTIYF.

This chain connects TRBV29-1 to TRBJ2-1; 9 bases match TRBD2. The V and J ends lost 0 bases and 1 base, in that order; junction bases with no gene match: 10. Germline values: CDR1 SQVTM, CDR2 ANQGSEA. The CDR3 has 18 residues. The CDR3: CSVEDPASGILSYNEQFF. For the CDR3, the DNA is TGCAGCGTTGAAGATCCGGCTAGCGGGATCCTTTCCTACAATGAGCAGTTCTTC.

This clonotype has only a few counts. The chain has TRBV4-2 and TRBJ2-7, with TRBD2 as a possible D gene (6 bases). The germline V gene encodes CDR1 LGHNA and CDR2 YNFKEQ. This CDR3 is 15 amino acids long. Trimming shortened V by 0 bases and J by 3 bases, and 12 bases separated the two germline ends. This CDR3 reads CASSQDSGSGYEQYF. The CDR3 DNA follows: TGTGCCAGCAGCCAAGATTCGGGTAGCGGCTACGAGCAGTACTTC.

This clonotype has only a few counts. The CDR3 protein is CASSQDGLAAFRWGQYF. The CDR3 DNA reads as TGTGCCAGCAGCCAAGATGGACTAGCGGCCTTCCGGTGGGGGCAGTATTTT. The chain employs TRBV3-1 and TRBJ2-3; 10 bases align to TRBD2. Trimming at V came to 0 bases and at J to 11 bases, leaving 14 bases not matched to a gene. Germline CDR1 LGHDT, CDR2 YNNKEL (reference sequence). The CDR3 totals 17 residues.

The V call is TRBV28, the J call TRBJ2-7; 9 nucleotides match TRBD1. This CDR3 is 15 amino acids long. CDR1 is MDHEN and CDR2 is SYDVKM in the germline V gene. The V segment lost 5 bases and the J segment 4 bases; nucleotides outside the gene matches: 9. The CDR3 reads CASSELDRGGYEQYF. CDR3 nucleotide sequence: TGTGCCAGCAGTGAATTGGACAGGGGAGGGTACGAGCAGTACTTC.

In this sample, this clonotype turned up many times. The chain joins TRBV12-3 or TRBV12-4 to TRBJ2-3; the D is unclear. CDR3 length: 12 residues. V lost 8 bases and J lost 6, with 12 bases in between. The CDR3 loop is CASPLPVDTQYF. CDR3 nucleotides: TGTGCCAGCCCTTTACCCGTTGATACGCAGTATTTT.

The V call is TRBV29-1, the J call TRBJ1-5, with 7 bases fitting TRBD1. Germline CDR1 and CDR2: SQVTM and ANQGSEA. J gave up 2 bases and V 7 bases, and 8 bases lay outside the gene matches. The CDR3 runs to 14 residues. CDR3 in amino acids: CSGLPGQCNQPQHF. DNA of the CDR3: TGCAGCGGGCTTCCGGGACAGTGCAATCAGCCCCAGCATTTT.

V is TRBV21-1 and J is TRBJ2-6; the table's D call of TRBD1 was not tested on the DNA. TRBV21-1 is listed as a pseudogene. The CDR3 totals 13 residues. The chain's CDR3 is CASTTGLTNVLTF. In nucleotides, the CDR3 is TGTGCCAGCACGACAGGGCTCACCAACGTCCTGACTTTC.

This clonotype was counted ten times or more. The J gene is TRBJ1-5, the V gene TRBV5-4; TRBD1 matches 7 bases. The V gene's germline CDR1 is SGHNT and CDR2 YYREEE (reference sequence). The J segment lost 6 bases and the V segment lost 3 bases, leaving 6 bases of the junction unmatched. There are 14 residues in the CDR3. The CDR3 spells CASSSDRVGQPQHF. DNA of the CDR3: TGTGCCAGCAGCTCTGACAGGGTTGGTCAGCCCCAGCATTTT.

In its sample, this clonotype was seen a few times. The rearrangement links TRBV7-2 to TRBJ2-7; D is perhaps TRBD1 (6 bases). Germline assignment: CDR1 SGHTA and CDR2 FQGNSA. Trimming shortened V by 5 bases and J by 4 bases, and 15 bases separated the two germline ends. The CDR3 length is 14 residues. Written as DNA, the CDR3 is TGTGCCAGCAGCCAGACACAGGGCCCTTACGAGCAGTACTTC. This sequence encodes CASSQTQGPYEQYF.

This clonotype was seen ten or more times. The chain employs TRBV12-3 or TRBV12-4 and TRBJ2-1; perhaps D is TRBD1 or TRBD2 (5 bases each). V lost 6 bases to trimming and J lost 7 bases, with 19 bases between them. The CDR3 length is 15 residues. DNA for the CDR3: TGTGCCAGCAGCTCTAACCGGGACGGAGCGAATGAGCAGTTCTTC. This codes for CASSSNRDGANEQFF.

There are many counts of this clonotype. The chain joins TRBV29-1 to TRBJ2-3; D gene unclear. V gave up 4 bases and J gave up 6 bases, with 14 bases separating them. Germline values: CDR1 SQVTM, CDR2 ANQGSEA. The CDR3 has 13 amino acids. CDR3 nucleotide sequence: TGCAGCGTTGTCGACGTAAGGGTGGATACGCAGTATTTT. Amino acids: CSVVDVRVDTQYF.

The chain links TRBV20-1 to TRBJ2-7; 9 nucleotides line up with TRBD1. Germline CDR1 DFQATT, CDR2 SNEGSKA (reference sequence). The CDR3 runs 15 residues. V lost 3 bases, J lost 2 bases, and 8 bases stayed unmatched. The CDR3, as DNA: TGCAGTGCTAGTGGGGGGACAGGGTCGACCTACGAGCAGTACTTC. This translates into CSASGGTGSTYEQYF.

The table lists this clonotype with a few counts. This chain links TRBV20-1 with TRBJ2-5, with 11 positions matching TRBD1. In germline, CDR1 is DFQATT, CDR2 SNEGSKA (reference sequence). The CDR3 is 15 residues long. The V and J ends lost 5 bases and 2 bases, in that order; junction bases with no gene match: 7. CDR3 residues: CSAPPGQGAQETQYF. CDR3 coding DNA: TGCAGTGCTCCTCCTGGACAGGGGGCTCAAGAGACCCAGTACTTC.

This clonotype was seen a handful of times. The chain employs TRBV4-1 and TRBJ2-2, with a tentative D call TRBD2 (5 bases). This CDR3 has 17 residues. V dropped 4 bases and J dropped 0 bases, with 15 bases sitting between them. The germline V gene has CDR1 MGHRA and CDR2 YSYEKL. CDR3 region: CASSLPTLASNTGELFF. DNA for the CDR3: TGCGCCAGCAGCCTACCCACTCTAGCCTCGAACACCGGGGAGCTGTTTTTT.

This chain links TRBV27 with TRBJ2-7; possible D gene TRBD2, 7 bases. Trimming shortened V by 0 bases and J by 2 bases, and 17 bases separated the two germline ends. The CDR3 is 17 residues long. CDR1 and CDR2 (germline): MNHEY, SMNVEV (reference sequence). The CDR3 nucleotides read TGTGCCAGCAGTTTATCTTTGGGGGGGCCCTTAACCTACGAGCAGTACTTC. Translation gives CASSLSLGGPLTYEQYF.

The J gene is TRBJ2-1, the V gene TRBV5-1; D is undetermined. CDR3 length: 14 residues. Germline V CDR1 and CDR2: SGHRS, YFSETQ. The V gene lost 4 bases and the J gene lost 6 bases, with 14 bases spanning the gap. The CDR3: CASSPGVKTNEQFF. DNA for the CDR3: TGCGCCAGCAGCCCTGGCGTGAAAACCAATGAGCAGTTCTTC. Complete variable domain (other parts from reference TRBV5-1 and TRBJ2-1): KAGVTQTPRYLIKTRGQQVTLSCSPISGHRSVSWYQQTPGQGLQFLFEYFSETQRNKGNFPGRFSGRQFSNSRSEMNVSTLELGDSALYLCASSPGVKTNEQFFGPGTRLTVL.